This TCR beta chain was documented in a study of blood T cells in healthy people across ages. Using a J-beta primer mix together with a sample-barcoded 5' primer, a second PCR was run for roughly 6 to 12 cycles. TCRdb called the 5' RACE reads again in MiXCR, with one record for every CDR3 protein. The table shows some 1.5 million distinct CDR3 sequences, with 28% occurring only once. The V gene's germline CDR1 is MNHEY and CDR2 SVGAGI. Trimming pared 4 bases from V and 4 bases from J, leaving 10 bases between. The CDR3 sequence is 14 residues long. In this sample, this clonotype turned up a few times.

This chain connects TRBV6-5 to TRBJ1-4; D is unclear. The sequencing input was blood. The TCR sequence derives from a woman under 40 in good health. The CDR3, as DNA: TGTGCCAGCAGTTTCGAAGGCCGTAATGAAAAACTGTTTTTT. This sequence encodes CASSFEGRNEKLFF.